These 30 T cell receptor beta chains share one sample of origin, sequenced in a study of Graves' ophthalmopathy and Graves' hyperthyroidism. The sequenced template was RNA, covering the TCR beta CDR3 region. A first-round RT-PCR used HTBI primers, followed by a second-round multiplex PCR. TCRdb reprocessed the multiplex PCR reads via MiXCR and lists one record per CDR3 protein. The sample has 660,000 or so distinct CDR3 sequences, about 40% seen once; the top ten hold 3% to 4%. The source material was peripheral blood. The receptors here all came from an adult man with Graves' ophthalmopathy.

Comment on this clonotype: Its ends do not fully match the called genes, so a read error is possible. The CDR3 sequence is CASSSTGRSGCTF. The CDR3 DNA is TGTGCCAGCAGTTCGACAGGGAGGAGTGGCTGCACCTTC. The chain links TRBV27 to TRBJ1-2; 7 bases fit TRBD1. There are 13 residues in the CDR3. Germline V gene data show CDR1 as MNHEY and CDR2 as SMNVEV (reference sequence).

This clonotype came up many times. The chain is built from TRBV10-3 and TRBJ1-6; 8 nucleotides agree with TRBD1. The V segment lost 6 bases and the J segment 6 bases; nucleotides outside the gene matches: 10. Looked up from germline, CDR1 is ENHRY and CDR2 is SYGVKD. The CDR3 extends over 16 amino acids. The CDR3 here is CAISRRGQDLNSPLHF. Written as DNA, the CDR3 is TGTGCCATCAGCCGGAGGGGACAGGACCTTAATTCACCCCTCCACTTT.

In this sample, this clonotype turned up a few times. The chain employs TRBV4-2 and TRBJ1-1; D not resolved. The CDR3 length is 16 residues. The germline V gene encodes CDR1 LGHNA and CDR2 YNFKEQ. V lost 0 bases to trimming and J lost 3 bases, with 14 bases between them. The CDR3 bases are TGTGCCAGCAGCCAAGAGAATTGGGTTTCGGACACTGAAGCTTTCTTT. Its protein is CASSQENWVSDTEAFF.

Regarding this clonotype: This clone may be a read error of a much larger clone one base away. The chain is built from TRBV7-3 and TRBJ2-7, with a weak D call TRBD2 (7 bases). Germline V gene lookup returns CDR1 SGHTA and CDR2 FQGTGA. This CDR3 has 16 amino acids. The chain's CDR3 is CASSLNGGHVPYEQYF. The CDR3 DNA sequence: TGCGCCAGCAGCCTCAACGGGGGGCACGTCCCCTACGAGCAGTACTTC.

Points on this clonotype: The CDR3 carries no conserved terminal phenylalanine or tryptophan, so it likely arises from a read error. The CDR3 DNA follows: TGTGCCAGCAGAGGGAGGGAGGGCAATCAGCCCCAGCATTCT. This encodes CASRGREGNQPQHS. The chain combines TRBV5-8 with TRBJ1-5; D is unclear. The germline CDR1 and CDR2 sequences are SGHTS and YDEGEE. The CDR3 extends over 14 amino acids. Trimming pared 5 bases from V and 2 bases from J, leaving 11 bases between.

This clonotype was seen ten or more times. The V and J genes are TRBV12-3 or TRBV12-4 and TRBJ1-5; TRBD1 is a possible D gene (6 bases). This CDR3 is 14 amino acids long. Trimming removed 4 bases from V and 7 bases from J, with 14 bases in between. The CDR3 loop reads CASSSGGAEQPQHF. As DNA, the CDR3 is TGTGCCAGCAGTTCGGGGGGGGCTGAGCAGCCCCAGCATTTT.

The J gene is TRBJ1-4, the V gene TRBV7-9, with 10 bases aligning to TRBD1. In germline, CDR1 is SEHNR, CDR2 FQNEAQ (reference sequence). J lost 12 bases, V lost 3 bases, and 10 bases had no gene match. The CDR3 covers 15 residues. The CDR3, as DNA: TGTGCCAGCAGCTTTACCGGGACAGGGGAAACGGAACTGTTTTTT. This codes for CASSFTGTGETELFF.

This clonotype was detected only a few times. Because it lacks the conserved phenylalanine or tryptophan at the end, this CDR3 is likely a read error. No DNA is shown, since the ends of the CDR3 on it are uncertain; the CDR3 is the one TCRdb lists. This chain links TRBV7-9 with TRBJ2-5; the table gives TRBD1 as D, unverified against the DNA. Germline lookup yields CDR1 SEHNR and CDR2 FQNEAQ (reference sequence). A total of 8 residues make up the CDR3, ends included. Here the CDR3 reads CASSLAYR.

This clonotype was picked up a small number of times. The chain is built from TRBV12-3 or TRBV12-4 and TRBJ1-2, with 11 bases aligning to TRBD1. With 1 base clipped from V and 2 bases from J, the junction kept 6 bases outside the gene matches. The CDR3 is 17 residues long. DNA for the CDR3: TGTGCCAGCAGTTTAGGGGCCGGGACAGGGGGGAACTATGGCTACACCTTC. This translates into CASSLGAGTGGNYGYTF.

In its sample, this clonotype was seen a few times. This chain links TRBV5-4 with TRBJ2-3, with 10 positions matching TRBD2. This CDR3 is 15 amino acids long. J lost 4 bases, V lost 4 bases, and 6 bases had no gene match. Germline CDR1 SGHNT, CDR2 YYREEE (reference sequence). CDR3 nucleotides: TGTGCCAGCAGCCCTACTAGCGGGATACCAGATACGCAGTATTTT. Translating gives CASSPTSGIPDTQYF.

In its sample, this clonotype was seen many times. The chain joins TRBV24-1 to TRBJ2-6; D uncertain. CDR3 length: 16 amino acids. Germline V lookup: CDR1 KGHDR, CDR2 SFDVKD. V was pared by 4 bases and J by 4 bases, with 13 bases between. The CDR3, as DNA: TGTGCCACCAGTGACGCCCACCTCAGCGGGGCCAACGTCCTGACTTTC. It is translated as CATSDAHLSGANVLTF.

V is TRBV11-2 and J is TRBJ1-4, with D maybe TRBD1 (5 bases). Germline V CDR1 and CDR2: SGHAT, FQNNGV. The V and J ends lost 6 bases and 2 bases respectively, with 10 bases between them. The CDR3 extends over 14 amino acids. The DNA of the CDR3 is TGTGCCAGCAGTCGGGAGGGGACTAATGAAAAACTGTTTTTT. It encodes CASSREGTNEKLFF.

The chain is built from TRBV12-3 or TRBV12-4 and TRBJ1-1; D is undetermined. This CDR3 has 14 residues. V lost 4 bases, J lost 2 bases, and 11 bases lay in between. The CDR3 protein is CASSYTPQNTEAFF. The CDR3 coding sequence is TGTGCCAGCAGTTACACCCCGCAAAACACTGAAGCTTTCTTT.

The rearrangement uses TRBV27 and TRBJ1-1; 11 positions match TRBD1. The CDR3 runs to 14 residues. Germline assignment: CDR1 MNHEY and CDR2 SMNVEV (reference sequence). J gave up 7 bases and V 5 bases, and 6 bases lay outside the gene matches. CDR3 region: CASSPGTGGNEAFF. The DNA for the CDR3 is TGTGCCAGCAGTCCCGGGACAGGGGGAAATGAAGCTTTCTTT.

This clonotype has at least ten counts. The V and J genes are TRBV12-3 or TRBV12-4 and TRBJ2-7; D is perhaps TRBD1 (5 bases). V was pared by 9 bases and J by 2 bases, with 8 bases between. The CDR3 spans 11 residues. CDR3 in DNA: TGTGCCAGTGGGGCGACCTACGAGCAGTACTTC. This gives the protein CASGATYEQYF.

This clonotype was seen repeatedly, ten times or more. V is TRBV7-2 and J is TRBJ1-6; TRBD1 matches at 9 bases. CDR1 and CDR2 (germline): SGHTA, FQGNSA. V lost 7 bases, J lost 7 bases, and 8 bases stayed unmatched. The CDR3 consists of 15 residues. The CDR3 protein is CASKEQGADNSPLHF. The CDR3 DNA reads as TGTGCCAGCAAGGAACAGGGGGCTGACAATTCACCCCTCCACTTT.

This clonotype was recorded at least ten times. The chain combines TRBV29-1 with TRBJ2-5, with D possibly TRBD1 on 6 matching bases. The CDR3 length is 18 residues. Germline V lookup: CDR1 SQVTM, CDR2 ANQGSEA. The V end lost 6 bases, the J end lost 5 bases, and 31 bases lay between the germline ends. The CDR3 sequence: CSVGTIRLSPQAVETQYF. The DNA for the CDR3 is TGCAGCGTAGGGACAATACGATTGTCGCCACAAGCCGTCGAGACCCAGTACTTC.

About this clonotype itself: One end of the junction fails to match germline, which may point to a read error. J is TRBJ1-3 and V is TRBV29-1, with D uncertain. This CDR3 contains 13 residues. Germline V lookup: CDR1 SQVTM, CDR2 ANQGSEA. The CDR3: CSVVFWSGNTVYF. The CDR3 region has the DNA TGCAGCGTCGTTTTCTGGTCCGGAAACACCGTATATTTT.

The rearrangement joins TRBV6-6 to TRBJ1-6, with 10 bases that match TRBD1. CDR1 and CDR2 from the germline V gene are MNHNY and SVGAGI (reference sequence). Trimming at V came to 5 bases and at J to 9 bases, leaving 7 bases not matched to a gene. This CDR3 has 15 amino acids. The CDR3 here is CASSRGQGSISPLHF. CDR3 DNA sequence: TGTGCCAGCAGTAGGGGACAGGGGAGCATTTCACCCCTCCACTTT.

The gene calls are TRBV24-1 and TRBJ1-1; 9 nucleotides match TRBD1. Germline values: CDR1 KGHDR, CDR2 SFDVKD. The CDR3 length is 19 residues. For the CDR3, the DNA is TGTGCTAGTGGTCTCGAAGTAGGACGAGAACAGGGGGCGGACACTGAAGCTTTCTTT. Translated, it gives CASGLEVGREQGADTEAFF.

This chain connects TRBV10-2 to TRBJ1-6; D is unclear. V was pared by 3 bases and J by 7 bases, with 13 bases between. The CDR3 has 15 residues. The germline V gene has CDR1 WSHSY and CDR2 SAAADI. The CDR3 loop is CASSDGWQRNSPLHF. The CDR3 nucleotides are TGCGCCAGCAGTGACGGGTGGCAGCGGAATTCACCCCTCCACTTT.

This clonotype came up many times. This rearrangement joins TRBV12-3 or TRBV12-4 to TRBJ1-2; 7 positions match TRBD1. The CDR3 is 13 residues long. J gave up 6 bases and V 6 bases, and 7 bases lay outside the gene matches. The CDR3 DNA reads TGTGCCAGCAGACCGACAGGGACGGATGGCTACACCTTC. Its protein is CASRPTGTDGYTF.

Ten or more counts support this clonotype. V usage is TRBV5-6 and J usage is TRBJ1-1; D is unresolved. Deletions cut 2 bases from V and 0 bases from J, with 8 bases between. Germline-derived CDR1 and CDR2 are SGHDT and YYEEEE. The CDR3 sequence is 14 residues long. This chain's CDR3 is CASSFDQLNTEAFF. As DNA, the CDR3 is TGTGCCAGCAGCTTCGATCAGCTGAACACTGAAGCTTTCTTT. The whole variable domain, remainder taken from reference TRBV5-6 and TRBJ1-1, is DAGVTQSPTHLIKTRGQQVTLRCSPKSGHDTVSWYQQALGQGPQFIFQYYEEEERQRGNFPDRFSGHQFPNYSSELNVNALLLGDSALYLCASSFDQLNTEAFFGQGTRLTVV.

The chain recombines TRBV10-3 with TRBJ1-5; the D gene is possibly TRBD1 (5 bases). Germline V CDR1 and CDR2: ENHRY, SYGVKD. This CDR3 contains 13 residues. Trimming left V 10 bases short and J 11 bases short, with 21 bases between. The CDR3 DNA reads TGTGCCACCCTAGGGGAACGTTGGGAGACCCAGCATTTT. Amino acid sequence: CATLGERWETQHF.

This clonotype was counted many times. The rearrangement uses TRBV25-1 and TRBJ1-2; no clear D. Per germline, CDR1 MGHDK and CDR2 SYGVNS. Between the trimmed V and J ends, which lost 3 bases and 0 bases, there was a span of 14 bases. This CDR3 is 16 amino acids long. CDR3 DNA: TGTGCCAGCAGTGATCCCAACTCCGAACCTAACTATGGCTACACCTTC. This translates into CASSDPNSEPNYGYTF.

V and J are TRBV7-2 and TRBJ2-3; 7 bases agree with TRBD1. Trimming at V came to 3 bases and at J to 5 bases, leaving 8 bases not matched to a gene. CDR1 SGHTA and CDR2 FQGNSA come from the germline V gene. This CDR3 spans 15 amino acids. This CDR3 reads CASSFPMTGQDTQYF. DNA of the CDR3: TGTGCCAGCAGCTTCCCTATGACAGGGCAAGATACGCAGTATTTT.

This clonotype was seen repeatedly, ten times or more. The V call is TRBV4-1, the J call TRBJ1-1; weak D call: TRBD1 (5 bases). Germline CDR1 is MGHRA and CDR2 is YSYEKL. V was shortened by 3 bases and J by 1 base, with 18 bases between the two germline ends. The CDR3 contains 17 residues. In DNA form, the CDR3 reads TGCGCCAGCAGCCACCCTAGAGAGGGACCGAGGAACACTGAAGCTTTCTTT. Translation gives CASSHPREGPRNTEAFF.

This clonotype was counted at least ten times. The chain has TRBV4-1 and TRBJ1-2; 8 positions agree with TRBD1. This CDR3 is 13 amino acids long. The germline CDR1 and CDR2 sequences are MGHRA and YSYEKL. The V segment lost 6 bases and the J segment 2 bases; nucleotides outside the gene matches: 2. Here the CDR3 DNA reads TGCGCCAGCAGGGGGACAGGCAACTATGGCTACACCTTC. This translates into CASRGTGNYGYTF.

This chain connects TRBV4-3 to TRBJ1-1; weak D call: TRBD1 (5 bases). The ends were cut back, 1 base at V and 1 base at J, with 10 bases in the middle. Looked up from germline, CDR1 is LGHNA and CDR2 is YSLEER. The CDR3 contains 15 residues. Here the CDR3 reads CASSQGQRANTEAFF. CDR3 nucleotides: TGCGCCAGCAGCCAAGGACAGAGGGCGAACACTGAAGCTTTCTTT.

This chain uses TRBV25-1 with TRBJ1-1; D ambiguous. V was pared by 7 bases and J by 4 bases, with 13 bases between. The CDR3 sequence is 13 residues long. Per the germline V gene, CDR1 is MGHDK and CDR2 is SYGVNS. CDR3 in amino acids: CASTLAAGTEAFF. The CDR3 DNA sequence: TGTGCCAGCACCCTGGCGGCGGGCACTGAAGCTTTCTTT.